The next 15 T cell receptor beta chains were all read from a single sample in a study of T cells after yellow fever vaccination. One entry per CDR3 protein, called by TCRdb with MiXCR from the 5' RACE reads. The table records some 250,000 distinct CDR3 sequences, 6.5% to 8.5% of them present only once. The material sequenced was CD4+ T cells sorted from PBMCs, taken 15 days after the yellow fever booster vaccination. The receptors stem from a man aged 30-40 years who received the YFV17D yellow fever vaccine.

In this sample, this clonotype turned up a few times. The rearrangement links TRBV27 to TRBJ2-7; D is possibly TRBD1 (6 bases). This CDR3 contains 14 residues. V was shortened by 10 bases and J by 2 bases, with 18 bases between the two germline ends. CDR1 is MNHEY and CDR2 is SMNVEV in the germline V gene (reference sequence). This CDR3 reads CANTSTGLTYEQYF. The CDR3 DNA is TGTGCCAACACCTCGACAGGACTTACCTACGAGCAGTACTTC.

V and J are TRBV20-1 and TRBJ2-5; D call uncertain. The V end was cut by 0 bases, the J end by 7 bases, with 9 bases between. This CDR3 is 12 amino acids long. Germline V gives CDR1 DFQATT, CDR2 SNEGSKA (reference sequence). CDR3 nucleotide sequence: TGCAGTGCTAGAGATCAACAGCGGACCCAGTACTTC. Residues: CSARDQQRTQYF.

This clonotype was seen more than once but under ten times. The chain joins TRBV18 to TRBJ1-4; tentative D call: TRBD1 (5 bases). Germline CDR1 is KGHSH and CDR2 is LQKENI. The CDR3 sequence is 13 residues long. Between the trimmed V and J ends, which lost 5 bases and 7 bases, there was a span of 11 bases. The CDR3, as DNA: TGTGCCAGCTCATCTTACACAGGTGAAAAACTGTTTTTT. Translating it yields CASSSYTGEKLFF.

This rearrangement joins TRBV12-3 or TRBV12-4 to TRBJ2-1; the match to TRBD2 covers 7 bases. The CDR3 has 16 residues. The trim removed 6 bases at V and 0 bases at J, leaving 8 bases unmatched. CDR3 in DNA: TGTGCCAGCAGCAATAGCGGGCCGAGCTCCTACAATGAGCAGTTCTTC. Protein sequence: CASSNSGPSSYNEQFF.

This clonotype has a handful of counts. This chain connects TRBV27 to TRBJ2-1; D perhaps matches TRBD2 (5 bases). CDR1 is MNHEY and CDR2 is SMNVEV in the germline V gene (reference sequence). This CDR3 has 12 amino acids. Trimming took 6 bases from V and 5 from J, leaving 8 bases between them. Here the CDR3 reads CASSRGNNEQFF. The CDR3, as DNA: TGTGCCAGCAGCCGAGGGAACAATGAGCAGTTCTTC.

In this sample, this clonotype turned up a few times. The chain employs TRBV20-1 and TRBJ2-2; no reliable D call. The length of the CDR3 is 14 residues. V was clipped by 2 bases and J by 6 bases, with 13 bases between them. The V gene's germline CDR1 is DFQATT and CDR2 SNEGSKA (reference sequence). In DNA, the CDR3 is TGCAGTGCTAGATACGTTCCCCGTGCCGGGGAGCTGTTTTTT. Amino acid sequence: CSARYVPRAGELFF.

This sequence joins TRBV5-6 and TRBJ2-7; D uncertain. Trimming took 2 bases from V and 4 from J, leaving 7 bases between them. Germline V gives CDR1 SGHDT, CDR2 YYEEEE. The CDR3 covers 12 residues. In DNA form, the CDR3 reads TGTGCCAGCAGCTTCATCCCATACGAGCAGTACTTC. As protein: CASSFIPYEQYF.

The chain carries TRBV2 and TRBJ2-3; D perhaps matches TRBD1 (6 bases). V lost 5 bases to trimming and J lost 2 bases, with 29 bases between them. This CDR3 spans 20 amino acids. Germline CDR1 and CDR2: SNHLY and FYNNEI. CDR3: CASSKDRLGRSSFYTDTQYF. Here the CDR3 DNA reads TGTGCCAGCAGTAAGGACAGATTAGGGAGAAGCAGTTTTTACACAGATACGCAGTATTTT.

This clonotype was counted many times. This chain links TRBV19 with TRBJ1-3; D gene unclear. Trimming pared 6 bases from V and 0 bases from J, leaving 9 bases between. Germline assignment: CDR1 LNHDA and CDR2 SQIVND (reference sequence). The CDR3 extends over 14 amino acids. The CDR3 DNA reads TGTGCCAGTAGCCTCCAGAGCTCTGGAAACACCATATATTTT. It specifies CASSLQSSGNTIYF. Variable domain in full (rest from reference TRBV19 and TRBJ1-3): DGGITQSPKYLFRKEGQNVTLSCEQNLNHDAMYWYRQDPGQGLRLIYYSQIVNDFQKGDIAEGYSVSREKKESFPLTVTSAQKNPTAFYLCASSLQSSGNTIYFGEGSWLTVV.

This clonotype has ten or more counts. V gene TRBV12-3 or TRBV12-4 combines with J gene TRBJ2-2, with unresolved D. CDR3 size: 15 residues. With 5 bases removed from V and 2 bases from J, the gap between germline ends came to 12 bases. The CDR3 bases are TGTGCCAGCAGTAGCGTCTGGCCAAACACCGGGGAGCTGTTTTTT. Amino acid sequence: CASSSVWPNTGELFF.

Ten or more counts support this clonotype. V gene TRBV7-8 combines with J gene TRBJ1-5; D gene ambiguous. The CDR3 loop spans 16 amino acids. Germline CDR1 is SGHVS and CDR2 is FQNEAQ. Trimming cost V 2 bases and J 6 bases, with 17 bases left between them. The CDR3 loop is CASSLITVGQGQPQHF. The CDR3 nucleotides are TGTGCCAGCAGCTTAATTACGGTGGGCCAAGGTCAGCCCCAGCATTTT.

This chain connects TRBV5-1 to TRBJ2-1; 9 nucleotides align to TRBD2. Looked up from germline, CDR1 is SGHRS and CDR2 is YFSETQ. CDR3 length: 18 amino acids. V gave up 4 bases and J gave up 0 bases; unmatched junction bases: 11. The CDR3 protein is CASSPGLAGRSSYNEQFF. In DNA, the CDR3 is TGCGCCAGCAGCCCGGGGCTAGCGGGAAGATCCTCCTACAATGAGCAGTTCTTC.

This clonotype was detected many times. J is TRBJ2-7 and V is TRBV14; D ambiguous. V was cut by 8 bases and J by 3 bases, with 14 bases left in between. Germline CDR1 is SGHDN and CDR2 is FVKESK. The CDR3 contains 13 residues. CDR3 sequence: CASSLDGIYEQYF. In DNA, the CDR3 is TGTGCCAGCTCCTTGGACGGAATCTACGAGCAGTACTTC.

Written as DNA, the CDR3 is TGCGCCAGCAGCTTGTCGCCAGGGGATGGGGCCGGGTACAATCAGCCCCAGCATTTT. Its translation: CASSLSPGDGAGYNQPQHF. The chain combines TRBV5-1 with TRBJ1-5; tentative D call: TRBD1 (6 bases). In germline, CDR1 is SGHRS, CDR2 YFSETQ. This CDR3 contains 19 residues. V was clipped by 1 base and J by 3 bases, with 23 bases between them.

This clonotype has ten or more counts. The chain recombines TRBV5-1 with TRBJ2-2; 14 bases line up with TRBD2. This CDR3 has 16 residues. With 1 base clipped from V and 9 bases from J, the junction kept 5 bases outside the gene matches. Germline loops: CDR1 SGHRS, CDR2 YFSETQ. This CDR3 is CASSLRLAGGPRELFF. In DNA form, the CDR3 reads TGCGCCAGCAGCTTGAGACTAGCGGGAGGGCCCCGGGAGCTGTTTTTT.